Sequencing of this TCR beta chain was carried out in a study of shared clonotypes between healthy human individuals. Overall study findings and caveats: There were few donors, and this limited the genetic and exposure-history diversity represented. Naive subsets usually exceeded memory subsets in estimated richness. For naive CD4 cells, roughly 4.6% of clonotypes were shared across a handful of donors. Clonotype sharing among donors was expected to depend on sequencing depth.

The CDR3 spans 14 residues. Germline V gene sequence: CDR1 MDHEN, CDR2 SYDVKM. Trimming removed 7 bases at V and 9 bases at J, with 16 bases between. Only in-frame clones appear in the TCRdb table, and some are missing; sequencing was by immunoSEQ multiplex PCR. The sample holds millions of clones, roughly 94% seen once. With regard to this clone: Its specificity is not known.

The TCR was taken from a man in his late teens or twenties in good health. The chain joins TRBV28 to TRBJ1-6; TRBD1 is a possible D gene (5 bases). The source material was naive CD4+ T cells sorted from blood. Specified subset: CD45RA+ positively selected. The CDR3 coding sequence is TGTGCCAGCACCCGGGGGGGGTCCGGTTCACCCCTCCACTTT. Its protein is CASTRGGSGSPLHF.